The 13 T cell receptor beta chains in this list originate from one sample, sequenced in a study of T and B cells in COVID-19 patients. BIOMED2 TRB-A/B primer pools were used in multiplex TRB PCR. TCRdb reanalysed the multiplex PCR reads using MiXCR and keeps one entry per CDR3 protein. Found here are around 9,000 distinct CDR3 sequences, about 32% of them singletons; the top ten hold under 25%. From blood, about 240-550 ng of genomic DNA served as TRB template. The sequencing sample was made of blood. The receptors originated from a human donor who had recovered from COVID-19.

This chain links TRBV7-6 with TRBJ1-2, with D hard to call. Germline-derived CDR1 and CDR2 are SGHVS and FNYEAQ. Deletions cut 1 base from V and 2 bases from J, with 5 bases between. The CDR3 runs 13 residues. The CDR3 is CASSLEENYGYTF. CDR3 bases: TGTGCCAGCAGCTTAGAAGAGAACTATGGCTACACCTTC.

This sequence joins TRBV10-3 and TRBJ2-1, with a weak D call TRBD1 (5 bases). Germline V gene data show CDR1 as ENHRY and CDR2 as SYGVKD. Trimming removed 6 bases from V and 12 bases from J, with 12 bases in between. CDR3 length: 11 residues. The chain's CDR3 is CAIREDQGQFF. The CDR3 DNA follows: TGTGCCATCAGGGAAGACCAGGGGCAGTTCTTC.

This chain links TRBV20-1 with TRBJ1-1; possibly TRBD1 for D (5 bases). Trimming removed 6 bases at V and 6 bases at J, with 11 bases between. This CDR3 has 11 amino acids. Germline CDR1 and CDR2: DFQATT and SNEGSKA (reference sequence). The CDR3 coding sequence is TGCAGTGCGGAGGGGAGAGCTGAAGCTTTCTTT. Residues: CSAEGRAEAFF.

The chain is built from TRBV10-3 and TRBJ1-4; D is unresolved. V was pared by 0 bases and J by 1 base, with 12 bases between. Germline-derived CDR1 and CDR2 are ENHRY and SYGVKD. The CDR3 contains 17 residues. The CDR3 DNA sequence: TGTGCCATCAGTGAGTCGCAGGACGGATTAACTAATGAAAAACTGTTTTTT. Protein sequence: CAISESQDGLTNEKLFF.

A word on this clonotype: Given a much more abundant clone one base away, this may be a read error. This sequence joins TRBV13 and TRBJ2-5, with D possibly being TRBD2 (6 bases). The CDR3 length is 14 residues. V gave up 5 bases and J gave up 4 bases, with 14 bases separating them. Germline CDR1 is PRHDT and CDR2 is FYEKMQ (reference sequence). In DNA, the CDR3 is TGTGCCAGCAGCACTCAAGACGGGGGAGAGACCCAGTACTTC. Encoded protein: CASSTQDGGETQYF. The full variable domain, its missing parts supplied by reference TRBV13 and TRBJ2-5, is AAGVIQSPRHLIKEKRETATLKCYPIPRHDTVYWYQQGPGQDPQFLISFYEKMQSDKGSIPDRFSAQQFSDYHSELNMSSLELGDSALYFCASSTQDGGETQYFGPGTRLLVL.

In this sample, this clonotype turned up a few times. The rearrangement links TRBV6-4 to TRBJ2-7; 8 nucleotides align to TRBD1. CDR1 and CDR2 (germline): MRHNA, SNTAGT. CDR3 length: 14 amino acids. V lost 6 bases and J lost 2; bases outside the gene matches: 6. The DNA of the CDR3 is TGTGCCAGCAGCCGACAGGGGTCACCCTACGAGCAGTACTTC. It yields the protein CASSRQGSPYEQYF.

The rearrangement links TRBV10-3 to TRBJ1-2; TRBD1 agrees at 7 bases. The CDR3 runs to 13 residues. Germline V gene lookup returns CDR1 ENHRY and CDR2 SYGVKD. The J segment lost 7 bases and the V segment lost 8 bases, leaving 10 bases of the junction unmatched. The CDR3 sequence is CAIDEQGRGGYTF. CDR3 bases: TGTGCCATCGATGAACAGGGGAGGGGTGGCTACACCTTC.

This clonotype appeared a few times. The rearrangement links TRBV12-3 or TRBV12-4 to TRBJ2-5; 13 bases are shared with TRBD2. The CDR3 is 15 residues long. V lost 3 bases, J lost 2 bases, and 0 bases stayed unmatched. The CDR3 DNA is TGTGCCAGCAGTTTGACTAGCGGGGGGCAAGAGACCCAGTACTTC. Translation: CASSLTSGGQETQYF.

The genes are TRBV19 and TRBJ1-5; TRBD1 agrees at 8 bases. The CDR3 is made up of 15 amino acids. Unmatched junction bases numbered 6, after V lost 6 bases and J lost 2 bases. Germline CDR1 is LNHDA and CDR2 is SQIVND (reference sequence). CDR3 nucleotide sequence: TGTGCCAGTAGGCGGACAGGGTTCGGCAATCAGCCCCAGCATTTT. Protein sequence: CASRRTGFGNQPQHF. Supplemented by reference TRBV19 and TRBJ1-5, the full variable domain reads DGGITQSPKYLFRKEGQNVTLSCEQNLNHDAMYWYRQDPGQGLRLIYYSQIVNDFQKGDIAEGYSVSREKKESFPLTVTSAQKNPTAFYLCASRRTGFGNQPQHFGDGTRLSIL.

The chain recombines TRBV18 with TRBJ1-4, with a possible D match to TRBD1 (5 bases). The CDR3 runs to 14 residues. Trimming stripped 3 bases from V and 2 bases from J, with 7 bases between. Germline V gene data show CDR1 as KGHSH and CDR2 as LQKENI. CDR3 amino acids: CASSPGATNEKLFF. The CDR3 DNA follows: TGTGCCAGCTCACCTGGGGCGACTAATGAAAAACTGTTTTTT.

The V and J genes are TRBV6-4 and TRBJ2-3; maybe TRBD2 (6 bases). V gave up 4 bases and J gave up 0 bases, with 11 bases separating them. There are 15 residues in the CDR3. Per germline, CDR1 MRHNA and CDR2 SNTAGT. The CDR3 is CASSAPGLSTDTQYF. The CDR3 DNA is TGTGCCAGCAGTGCCCCCGGACTAAGCACAGATACGCAGTATTTT.

The chain has TRBV15 and TRBJ2-3; TRBD2 matches at 8 bases. J gave up 3 bases and V 0 bases, and 8 bases lay outside the gene matches. CDR1 LNHNV and CDR2 YYDKDF come from the germline V gene (reference sequence). This CDR3 has 17 residues. DNA for the CDR3: TGTGCCACCAGCAGAGACCCCGGGGGGGGCCCGACAGATACGCAGTATTTT. Translation gives CATSRDPGGGPTDTQYF.

The chain links TRBV6-6 to TRBJ2-1, with D uncertain. CDR3 length: 14 residues. CDR1 and CDR2 (germline): MNHNY, SVGAGI (reference sequence). Trimming took off 4 bases at V and 7 bases at J, with 14 bases between the two ends. The DNA of the CDR3 is TGTGCCAGCAGTTCCCAGCCGGCCAGGAATGAGCAGTTCTTC. Its translation is CASSSQPARNEQFF.